This T cell receptor beta chain was captured by sequencing in a study of cytomegalovirus exposure and HLA in healthy donors (dated by TCRdb to 2016 to 2017). Concerning the study at large: In an earlier analysis of 550 to 750 of the donors, under 300 Gb of sequence data and 100 million or so unique TCR beta sequences from some 170 million T cells were reported. A later genetic analysis used genome-wide SNP genotypes for about 60% of the roughly 670 donors, treating that subset as a discovery cohort. Donor age, sex, ethnicity and CMV serostatus were collected together with the repertoire data. An earlier analysis of some 600 of the donors applied high-throughput TCR beta sequencing to assess whether each TCR beta V gene segment acted as functional or pseudogenic. In the later analysis, no new phenotypic data were used to find candidate immune exposures; instead, reliance was placed on TCR beta sequences and their occurrence across donors. All discovery cohort repertoires had been generated using a single sequencing platform. HLA typing covered class I and class II loci at four-digit resolution. To study patterns of TCR occurrence, a later analysis re-analyzed previously published TCR beta repertoires from just over 650 donors and added high-resolution HLA genotyping. Among over 350 genotyped donors of the cohort, an average of around 240,000 unique TCR beta nucleotide sequences were sequenced per donor, roughly a sixth of them non-productive. The T cell repertoires of under 750 subjects were profiled by immunosequencing and related to cytomegalovirus serostatus. To predict cytomegalovirus infection status, the study brought together high-throughput TCR immunosequencing, statistical association of individual TCRs with disease status, and machine learning. The aim of the study was to test whether cataloging public T cell receptors could identify signatures of past pathogen exposure. About 5 DR-DQ haplotypes were handled as single units for association and clustering, since linkage in the cohort was strong. Along with the roughly 670-subject first cohort, a separate validation cohort of more than 90 different subjects was used. Among the approximately 400 genotyped donors, 75% to 90% belonged to the genetic ancestry cluster associated with self-reported Caucasian donors. An early release that covered some 640 HLA-typed donors contained about 290 gigabases of sequencing data and 70 million to 100 million unique TCR sequences. The number of typed donors differed by locus: roughly 629-640 for A, B, C, DRB1 and DQB1; roughly 510 for DQA1; 606 for DPA1; and 400 to 480 for DPB1. Results and caveats for the whole study, not just this receptor: Linkage disequilibrium might explain the correlated functional status among segregating V segments, but an unknown experimental factor could not be ruled out. The earlier analysis of about 600 of the donors excluded some 15 rarely observed V segments, including chromosome 9 orphons, because counts were too low. Strong co-occurrence of HLA alleles, especially DR and DQ, made assigning TCR associations to individual alleles difficult. In a later analysis, around 17,000 TCR beta sequences were associated with specific HLA alleles at a false discovery rate of 0.05. Cytomegalovirus status was reported to be diagnosed by the classifier with high specificity and sensitivity in both the original and validation cohorts. Most TCR sequences were seen in very few donors, while some public TCRs were found in many individuals. In a later analysis, HLA-associated TCR beta chains were found to be more clonally expanded and to have lower generation probabilities than equally common non-associated chains. CMV serostatus was the only immune exposure information available for the cohort. A later analysis found that TCR association rates varied across HLA loci, with DRB1 alleles showing the most associated TCRs and HLA-C alleles the fewest. The authors suggested that the approach could potentially be extended to other disease states and immunological phenotypes. Because HLA typing was unavailable for some donors at each locus, only the typed subset was used in association tests. The study listed 150 to 200 TCR beta chains as associated with cytomegalovirus. V-gene and J-gene trimming of TCR beta chains was associated with a missense DCLRE1C variant in a later genetic analysis, and the association was replicated in an independent cohort. According to a later analysis, most CMV-associated TCR beta chains appeared to be HLA-restricted, and the HLA associations seemed to be driven largely by CMV exposure. An earlier analysis of 587 of the donors showed that most TCR beta V segments appeared in productive rearrangements either about 87% or about 30% of the time, which broadly matched IMGT annotations. In vitro tests confirmed that a few of the cytomegalovirus-associated TCR beta chains recognize cytomegalovirus antigens. A group of highly shared sequence variants was considered likely to be a technical artifact of the sequencing pipeline. A further reported finding was that TCR beta sequences accurately predicted the HLA-A and HLA-B alleles for most subjects in the first cohort. Several of the top co-occurrence clusters appeared to be linked to parvovirus B19, influenza, CMV and Epstein-Barr virus, according to a later analysis. In a later genetic analysis, fewer N-insertions in productive TCRs were reported among donors in an Asian-associated ancestry cluster than the roughly 700-donor mean. In this cohort, only TCR beta chains were sequenced, and detectable features were limited by the absence of alpha or paired-chain data. The presence/absence analyses assumed that sequencing depth was roughly uniform across donors, and that assumption may not be true.

The receptor library was made with the immunoSEQ multiplex PCR assay. For the multiplex PCR, a mixture combining 60 forward primers for TCR Vbeta segments and 13 reverse primers for TCR Jbeta segments was used. The CDR3 region of rearranged TCR beta genes was amplified from genomic DNA by a multiplex PCR assay. On the Illumina HiSeq System, the amplified TCR beta libraries were sequenced as 87-base-pair reads. The authors' analysis ran thus. Across the 700 or so repertoires, a later analysis counted roughly 84 million unique TCR beta chains, 9.5 million to 13 million of which were shared by at least two donors. Raw reads were error-corrected and collapsed into unique sequences with a nearest-neighbor algorithm that merged closely related sequences to remove PCR and sequencing errors. To assign V, D and J gene segments, CDR3 sequences were aligned to IMGT reference sequences. For a sequence to be retained, at least a six-nucleotide match to both a V gene segment and a J gene segment was required. Rearrangements were called productive when the CDR3 lacked stop codons and stayed in frame with V and J; all others were non-productive. Following IMGT convention, CDR3 was defined as the stretch from the second conserved V-encoded cysteine to the conserved J-encoded phenylalanine. In an earlier analysis of just under 600 of the donors, sequences lacking an unambiguous match to a single V gene segment were excluded. An earlier analysis of a few hundred of the donors called V segments functional above 56.7% productive rearrangements and segregating when the between-donor standard deviation exceeded 5%. A statistical classification framework was developed to diagnose cytomegalovirus status using the catalog of TCR beta chain sequences. In a later analysis, TCR nucleotide sequences were compared against IMGT/GENE-DB human TR gene sequences so that V and J genes could be assigned. The TCRdist pipeline was used in a later analysis to assign CDR3 sequences and most-parsimonious VDJ recombination scenarios. In a later analysis, every TCR beta chain was defined by the combination of its CDR3 amino acid sequence and its V-gene family, and reads without a unique V-gene family were dropped. A later analysis removed 500 to 600 highly shared, low-generation-probability nucleotide sequences to deal with suspected cross-contamination and a sequencing artifact. In a later analysis, a clonal expansion index for each public chain was calculated from normalized within-repertoire ranks of inferred template counts. In a later analysis, generation probabilities were computed using a VDJ recombination model fitted to out-of-frame rearrangements, and the results were checked against IGoR. Hypergeometric tests were used in a later analysis to score TCR-TCR, TCR-HLA and TCR-CMV co-occurrence, with a repertoire-size bias correction applied to the TCR pairs. A later analysis estimated false discovery rates by permuting HLA or CMV assignments 20 times. A later analysis grouped co-occurring TCRs with DBSCAN, adding TCRdist sequence similarity when clustering within HLA-allele-positive subsets. Co-occurrence clustering excluded repertoires with fewer than 30,000 or more than 120,000 public chains, plus five with anomalous nucleotide sharing. TCRdb provides this immuneACCESS table in a form limited to in-frame rearrangements. Some clones are lacking; in checked studies, under half of them reflect an unresolved V gene, and why the rest are absent is not known. V, J and clone size derive from that table, while D and trimming were established from the DNA sequence. Recorded for this sample are 140,000 or so clones; around 75% of them occurred a single time. The ten most abundant clones make up 1.6% of the sample.

Concerning this clone itself: Its antigen target is currently unknown. No base-level quality is on record; no much larger clone is a single base apart.

In total, roughly 710 healthy bone marrow donors made up the cohort. At the time of sampling, every cohort member was nominally healthy, though immune exposures that went unrecorded were likely present. The donor tested CMV seronegative and was one of the 352 seronegative cohort members. Each donor provided a peripheral blood sample, and peripheral blood mononuclear cells were used for TCR beta sequencing. Genomic DNA extraction from the blood cell samples was performed with the Qiagen DNeasy Blood Extraction Kit. The sequencing sample was made of PBMCs. The origin of this receptor is a woman in her 30s in good health and CMV-seronegative.

The DNA sequence is TGTGCCAGCAGTTTATGGGGGGCTGAAGCTTTCTTT. This sequence encodes CASSLWGAEAFF. Recombination linked TRBV7-2 to TRBJ1-1; possibly the D gene is TRBD1, per 5 matching bases. V drops 6 bases and J drops 6 bases, leaving 11 bases in between. The CDR3 contains 12 residues, cysteine and phenylalanine counted. Only the CDR3 DNA stays, 36 bases, in frame from base 1. CDR1 and CDR2, looked up from the germline V gene, are SGHTA and FQGNSA.